This T cell receptor beta chain was recovered during a study of T cell responses to AZD1222 COVID-19 vaccine. The wider study: Second-dose schedules of about 4 or about 12 weeks were combined.

This CDR3 comprises 15 residues. V lost 3 bases, J lost 0 bases, and 12 bases lay in between. Germline V gene sequence: CDR1 SNHLY, CDR2 FYNNEI. The table came from immunoSEQ multiplex PCR; TCRdb's copy has only in-frame clones and leaves some out. In the table there are about 140,000 clones, about nine tenths of which are singletons. This chain joins TRBV2 and TRBJ2-7; D call uncertain. The source material was peripheral blood, sampled on day 0 of AZD1222 vaccination. The source is an adult in good health. CDR3 DNA sequence: TGTGCCAGCAGTGAGTCCGTCGCCGGCTCCTACGAGCAGTACTTC. Translation: CASSESVAGSYEQYF.